The 30 T cell receptor beta chains below come from one sample, sequenced in a study of T cell responses to AZD1222 COVID-19 vaccine. The protocol was immunoSEQ multiplex PCR, while the TCRdb copy is restricted to in-frame clones and leaves out a portion. There are about 150,000 clones in the sample; around 86% occur only once, and about a tenth lies in the top ten. Sequencing used peripheral blood, obtained 28 days after the second AZD1222 dose. The source is an adult who received the AZD1222 COVID-19 vaccine.

This chain joins TRBV7-9 and TRBJ2-2; D is unclear. CDR3 length equals 14 residues. Germline values: CDR1 SEHNR, CDR2 FQNEAQ (reference sequence). V lost 6 bases to trimming and J lost 1 base, with 9 bases between them. CDR3 region: CASRSLGNTGELFF. The CDR3 DNA is TGTGCCAGCAGGAGTCTGGGGAACACCGGGGAGCTGTTTTTT.

This clone has just a few counts. The rearrangement links TRBV2 to TRBJ1-3; a possible D gene is TRBD1 (6 bases). Germline lookup yields CDR1 SNHLY and CDR2 FYNNEI. The CDR3 totals 14 residues. Trimming pared 6 bases from V and 4 bases from J, leaving 13 bases between. The CDR3 here is CASRPDRIGNTIYF. As DNA, the CDR3 is TGTGCCAGCAGACCCGACAGGATAGGAAACACCATATATTTT.

This clone was found many times. This chain connects TRBV6-2 or TRBV6-3 to TRBJ2-7; 9 nucleotides match TRBD1. The CDR3 is 16 residues long. The germline V gene has CDR1 MNHEY and CDR2 SVGEGT. J gave up 2 bases and V 0 bases, and 5 bases lay outside the gene matches. The CDR3 reads CASSYSAGTGTYEQYF. The CDR3 nucleotides are TGTGCCAGCAGTTACTCTGCCGGGACAGGGACCTACGAGCAGTACTTC.

There are a few counts of this clone. The chain employs TRBV12-3 or TRBV12-4 and TRBJ1-2; D perhaps matches TRBD1 (6 bases). V was clipped by 5 bases and J by 8 bases, with 15 bases between them. The CDR3 consists of 13 residues. The CDR3 here is CASSRQVLGGYTF. The CDR3 DNA reads as TGTGCCAGCAGTCGACAGGTTTTAGGAGGCTACACCTTC.

The gene calls are TRBV19 and TRBJ2-5; a possible D gene is TRBD2 (6 bases). V gave up 6 bases and J gave up 2 bases, with 16 bases separating them. Germline assignment: CDR1 LNHDA and CDR2 SQIVND (reference sequence). The CDR3 is made up of 15 amino acids. The CDR3 spells CASRLRREPQETQYF. In nucleotides, the CDR3 is TGTGCCAGTAGACTCAGGAGGGAGCCTCAAGAGACCCAGTACTTC.

This rearrangement joins TRBV7-2 to TRBJ2-3; no clear D. This CDR3 contains 13 residues. Trimming pared 1 base from V and 5 bases from J, leaving 7 bases between. The germline V gene encodes CDR1 SGHTA and CDR2 FQGNSA. The CDR3 region is CASSLGWGDTQYF. CDR3 DNA sequence: TGTGCCAGCAGCTTAGGCTGGGGAGATACGCAGTATTTT.

This clone showed up just once. The genes are TRBV2 and TRBJ2-5; possibly TRBD1 or TRBD2 for D (5 bases each). This CDR3 has 14 amino acids. Germline V gene lookup returns CDR1 SNHLY and CDR2 FYNNEI. V gave up 6 bases and J gave up 2 bases, with 13 bases separating them. The CDR3, as DNA: TGTGCCAGCAGCAGATCTGGGGGTCAAGAGACCCAGTACTTC. This codes for CASSRSGGQETQYF.

V and J are TRBV19 and TRBJ2-2; D not certain. V was clipped by 6 bases and J by 1 base, with 12 bases between them. The V gene's germline CDR1 is LNHDA and CDR2 SQIVND (reference sequence). The CDR3 has 15 amino acids. The CDR3 spells CASSPLGKNTGELFF. CDR3 nucleotides: TGTGCCAGTAGCCCGCTGGGGAAGAACACCGGGGAGCTGTTTTTT.

The chain joins TRBV3-1 (or the pseudogene TRBV3-2) to TRBJ2-7; D is perhaps TRBD1 (7 bases). The CDR3 extends over 16 amino acids. The V end was cut by 3 bases, the J end by 7 bases, with 22 bases between. Looked up from germline, CDR1 is LGHDT and CDR2 is YNNKEL (reference sequence). The CDR3 DNA follows: TGTGCCAGCAGCCAGGAGGGGGCGGGACCTCATGGAGAGCAGTACTTC. It translates to CASSQEGAGPHGEQYF.

V and J are TRBV5-1 and TRBJ1-1; 8 bases agree with TRBD1. Per germline, CDR1 SGHRS and CDR2 YFSETQ. CDR3 length: 15 residues. V trimming: 1 base; J trimming: 5 bases; junction bases outside the gene matches: 7. The CDR3 DNA is TGCGCCAGCAGCTTGTCAGGGGGCCAGAGGACTGAAGCTTTCTTT. This sequence encodes CASSLSGGQRTEAFF. Full variable domain (remainder filled in from reference TRBV5-1 and TRBJ1-1): KAGVTQTPRYLIKTRGQQVTLSCSPISGHRSVSWYQQTPGQGLQFLFEYFSETQRNKGNFPGRFSGRQFSNSRSEMNVSTLELGDSALYLCASSLSGGQRTEAFFGQGTRLTVV.

The rearrangement uses TRBV19 and TRBJ1-2; 7 nucleotides match TRBD1. In germline, CDR1 is LNHDA, CDR2 SQIVND (reference sequence). The CDR3 spans 14 residues. Trimming took 3 bases from V and 7 from J; bases not matched to a gene: 8. The CDR3 bases are TGTGCCAGTAGTATCCAAGGGACAGTACTTGGCTACACCTTC. It specifies CASSIQGTVLGYTF. Variable domain in full (rest from reference TRBV19 and TRBJ1-2): DGGITQSPKYLFRKEGQNVTLSCEQNLNHDAMYWYRQDPGQGLRLIYYSQIVNDFQKGDIAEGYSVSREKKESFPLTVTSAQKNPTAFYLCASSIQGTVLGYTFGSGTRLTVV.

As regards this clone: Other DNA sequences in this sample translate to the same CDR3. This chain joins TRBV7-9 and TRBJ2-5; D could derive from TRBD1 or TRBD2 (5 bases each). In germline, CDR1 is SEHNR, CDR2 FQNEAQ (reference sequence). The V gene lost 1 base and the J gene lost 4 bases, with 10 bases spanning the gap. The CDR3 loop spans 14 amino acids. As DNA, the CDR3 is TGTGCCAGCAGCTTAGAGGGACGAAGAGAGACCCAGTACTTC. Protein sequence: CASSLEGRRETQYF.

The J gene is TRBJ2-1, the V gene TRBV4-3; 8 positions match TRBD2. Germline V CDR1 and CDR2: LGHNA, YSLEER. This CDR3 comprises 15 residues. The V and J ends lost 1 base and 9 bases, in that order; junction bases with no gene match: 8. The CDR3 coding sequence is TGCGCCAGCAGCCAAGGCGCGGGAGGAGCGGGTGAGCAGTTCTTC. This encodes CASSQGAGGAGEQFF.

A single count supports this clone. The rearrangement links TRBV28 to TRBJ2-5; D remains ambiguous. Germline-derived CDR1 and CDR2 are MDHEN and SYDVKM. The CDR3 contains 15 residues. Trimming pared 3 bases from V and 4 bases from J, leaving 15 bases between. The CDR3 region has the DNA TGTGCCAGCAGTTTGAAAGGACCGAGTTCAGAGACCCAGTACTTC. It specifies CASSLKGPSSETQYF. Full variable domain (rest looked up from reference TRBV28 and TRBJ2-5): DVKVTQSSRYLVKRTGEKVFLECVQDMDHENMFWYRQDPGLGLRLIYFSYDVKMKEKGDIPEGYSVSREKKERFSLILESASTNQTSMYLCASSLKGPSSETQYFGPGTRLLVL.

V and J are TRBV25-1 and TRBJ2-3; D unclear. The germline V and J ends were trimmed by 3 bases and 4 bases, with 11 bases remaining between them. In germline, CDR1 is MGHDK, CDR2 SYGVNS. The CDR3 extends over 14 amino acids. The CDR3 DNA reads TGTGCCAGCAGTGAGGAAGTGTGGGCAGATACGCAGTATTTT. Translating gives CASSEEVWADTQYF.

J is TRBJ2-1 and V is TRBV29-1, with TRBD2 identical over 9 bases. Germline CDR1 is SQVTM and CDR2 is ANQGSEA. CDR3 length: 17 amino acids. V trimming: 3 bases; J trimming: 4 bases; junction bases outside the gene matches: 13. The DNA of the CDR3 is TGCAGCGTTGACTTAACCTTCGGGGCGGGAGGGTACAATGAGCAGTTCTTC. Encoded protein: CSVDLTFGAGGYNEQFF.

V is TRBV19 and J is TRBJ1-1; TRBD1 aligns across 8 bases. Trimming cost V 4 bases and J 4 bases; bases outside gene matches: 5. The CDR3 sequence is 14 residues long. Germline loops: CDR1 LNHDA, CDR2 SQIVND (reference sequence). CDR3 amino acids: CASSTQGASTEAFF. DNA of the CDR3: TGTGCCAGTAGTACCCAGGGGGCGAGCACTGAAGCTTTCTTT.

This clone appeared a few times. The rearrangement uses TRBV24-1 and TRBJ2-1, with D tentatively TRBD1 (6 bases). Germline CDR1 and CDR2: KGHDR and SFDVKD. This CDR3 is 14 amino acids long. The germline V and J ends were trimmed by 3 bases and 3 bases, with 8 bases remaining between them. The CDR3 here is CATSDGQIYNEQFF. CDR3 in DNA: TGTGCCACCAGTGATGGACAGATCTACAATGAGCAGTTCTTC.

The CDR3 is CASSKNESAADTEAFF. CDR3 DNA: TGTGCCAGCAGCAAAAATGAGTCGGCAGCCGACACTGAAGCTTTCTTT. V is TRBV21-1 and J is TRBJ1-1. TRBV21-1 is a recognized pseudogene. CDR3 length: 16 residues.

The J gene is TRBJ2-7, the V gene TRBV5-1, with 7 bases fitting TRBD2. CDR3 length: 16 residues. V lost 3 bases, J lost 2 bases, and 11 bases stayed unmatched. In germline, CDR1 is SGHRS, CDR2 YFSETQ. The CDR3 here is CASSSPSGADTYEQYF. CDR3 nucleotide sequence: TGCGCCAGCAGCTCTCCTAGCGGAGCTGACACCTACGAGCAGTACTTC.

This clone has just a few counts. For the CDR3, the DNA is TGTGCCAGTAGGTGGGGGCTTAGCAATCAGCCCCAGCATTTT. It encodes CASRWGLSNQPQHF. The chain uses TRBV19 and TRBJ1-5; tentative D call: TRBD1 (6 bases). Germline V gene lookup returns CDR1 LNHDA and CDR2 SQIVND (reference sequence). This CDR3 contains 14 residues. V was shortened by 6 bases and J by 0 bases, with 9 bases between the two germline ends. The variable domain in full, completed from reference TRBV19 and TRBJ1-5, reads DGGITQSPKYLFRKEGQNVTLSCEQNLNHDAMYWYRQDPGQGLRLIYYSQIVNDFQKGDIAEGYSVSREKKESFPLTVTSAQKNPTAFYLCASRWGLSNQPQHFGDGTRLSIL.

This sequence joins TRBV7-8 and TRBJ2-7, with D hard to call. CDR1 is SGHVS, CDR2 FQNEAQ, per germline. Between the trimmed V and J ends, which lost 1 base and 5 bases, there was a span of 12 bases. The CDR3 has 14 residues. Here the CDR3 reads CASSLGPIADEQYF. The CDR3 bases are TGTGCCAGCAGCTTAGGTCCGATCGCCGACGAGCAGTACTTC.

This clone was seen more than once but under ten times. The V and J genes are TRBV6-5 and TRBJ1-1; TRBD1 agrees at 9 bases. The CDR3 extends over 14 amino acids. V was clipped by 6 bases and J by 0 bases; unmatched bases: 2. Germline V CDR1 and CDR2: MNHEY, SVGAGI. CDR3 residues: CASRRTGVNTEAFF. The CDR3 DNA is TGTGCCAGCAGAAGGACAGGGGTGAACACTGAAGCTTTCTTT.

In its sample, this clone was seen once. The J gene is TRBJ2-7, the V gene TRBV19; the match to TRBD1 covers 9 bases. CDR1 is LNHDA, CDR2 SQIVND, per germline (reference sequence). Unmatched junction bases numbered 6, after V lost 5 bases and J lost 1 base. This CDR3 comprises 15 residues. CDR3 sequence reads: CASSPGQGRSYEQYF. The DNA for the CDR3 is TGTGCCAGTAGTCCAGGACAGGGGAGATCCTACGAGCAGTACTTC.

This chain connects TRBV13 to TRBJ2-3; 12 nucleotides agree with TRBD2. Germline CDR1 and CDR2: PRHDT and FYEKMQ (reference sequence). The ends lost 4 bases at V and 4 bases at J; junction bases unmatched: 9. CDR3 size: 17 residues. This chain's CDR3 is CASSSPPSGREADTQYF. CDR3 bases: TGTGCCAGCAGCTCCCCGCCTAGCGGGAGGGAGGCAGATACGCAGTATTTT.

CDR3 DNA sequence: TGTGCCACCACAGGACTAGCGGGACTCCCTTACAATGAGCAGTTCTTC. Protein product: CATTGLAGLPYNEQFF. The chain recombines TRBV15 with TRBJ2-1; 12 nucleotides match TRBD2. The CDR3 loop spans 16 amino acids. CDR1 is LNHNV and CDR2 is YYDKDF in the germline V gene (reference sequence). With 7 bases clipped from V and 4 bases from J, the junction kept 8 bases outside the gene matches.

This clone was counted only a few times. J is TRBJ2-7 and V is TRBV5-1; 8 bases are shared with TRBD2. J was trimmed by 4 bases and V by 0 bases; bases with no gene match: 9. The germline V gene has CDR1 SGHRS and CDR2 YFSETQ. The CDR3 extends over 16 amino acids. The CDR3 is CASSLAGRAGVYEQYF. DNA of the CDR3: TGCGCCAGCAGCTTGGCGGGGCGAGCGGGAGTTTACGAGCAGTACTTC.

This clone was counted a single time. J is TRBJ1-2 and V is TRBV29-1; D is unclear. V was clipped by 1 base and J by 9 bases, with 9 bases between them. Germline loops: CDR1 SQVTM, CDR2 ANQGSEA. CDR3 length: 11 amino acids. CDR3 nucleotides: TGCAGCGTTGAAGGAGCGTCTAGCTACACCTTC. This gives the protein CSVEGASSYTF. Together with reference TRBV29-1 and TRBJ1-2, the CDR3 gives the full variable domain: SAVISQKPSRDICQRGTSLTIQCQVDSQVTMMFWYRQQPGQSLTLIATANQGSEATYESGFVIDKFPISRPNLTFSTLTVSNMSPEDSSIYLCSVEGASSYTFGSGTRLTVV.

The V call is TRBV28, the J call TRBJ1-5; D is ambiguous. Between the trimmed V and J ends, which lost 3 bases and 5 bases, there was a span of 11 bases. The CDR3 contains 14 residues. Germline-derived CDR1 and CDR2 are MDHEN and SYDVKM. For the CDR3, the DNA is TGTGCCAGCAGTTTGTTGAACCTGGATCAGCCCCAGCATTTT. Amino acid sequence: CASSLLNLDQPQHF.

The gene calls are TRBV2 and TRBJ2-5, with 12 bases aligning to TRBD2. CDR1 and CDR2 (germline): SNHLY, FYNNEI. CDR3 length equals 15 residues. V trimming: 5 bases; J trimming: 4 bases; junction bases outside the gene matches: 5. This chain's CDR3 is CASSYGLAGSETQYF. Here the CDR3 DNA reads TGTGCCAGCAGTTACGGACTAGCGGGATCAGAGACCCAGTACTTC.